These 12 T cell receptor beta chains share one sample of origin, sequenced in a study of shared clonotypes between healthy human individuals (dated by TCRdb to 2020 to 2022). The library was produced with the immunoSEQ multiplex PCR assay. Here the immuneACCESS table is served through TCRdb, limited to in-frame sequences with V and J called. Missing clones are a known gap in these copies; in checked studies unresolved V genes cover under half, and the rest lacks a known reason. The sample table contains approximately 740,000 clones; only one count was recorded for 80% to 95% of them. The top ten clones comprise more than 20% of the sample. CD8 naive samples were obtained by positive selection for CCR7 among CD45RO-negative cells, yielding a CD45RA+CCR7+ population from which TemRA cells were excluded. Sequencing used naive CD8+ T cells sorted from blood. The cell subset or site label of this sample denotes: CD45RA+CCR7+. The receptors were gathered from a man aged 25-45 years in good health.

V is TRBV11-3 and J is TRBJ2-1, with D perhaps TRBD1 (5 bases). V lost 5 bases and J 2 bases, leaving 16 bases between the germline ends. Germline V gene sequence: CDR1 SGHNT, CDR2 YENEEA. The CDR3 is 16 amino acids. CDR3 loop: CASSPDRQRTYNEQFF. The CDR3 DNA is TGTGCCAGCAGCCCGGATCGACAGAGAACCTACAATGAGCAGTTCTTC.

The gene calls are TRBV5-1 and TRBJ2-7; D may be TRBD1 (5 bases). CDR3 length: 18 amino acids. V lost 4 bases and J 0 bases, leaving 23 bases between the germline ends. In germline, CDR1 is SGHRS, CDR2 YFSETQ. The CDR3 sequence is CASSRLKITGSSSYEQYF. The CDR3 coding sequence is TGCGCCAGCAGCCGCCTAAAAATCACAGGTTCGAGCTCCTACGAGCAGTACTTC.

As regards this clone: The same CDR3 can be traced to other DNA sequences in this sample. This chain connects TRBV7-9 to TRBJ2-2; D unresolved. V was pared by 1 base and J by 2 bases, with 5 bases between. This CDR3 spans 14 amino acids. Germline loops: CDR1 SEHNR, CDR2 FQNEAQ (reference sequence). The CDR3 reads CASSLGVNTGELFF. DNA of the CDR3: TGTGCCAGCAGCTTAGGGGTAAACACCGGGGAGCTGTTTTTT.

CDR3 coding DNA: TGTGCCAGTAGTACAGCGCTAGCGGAGGGATACGAGCAGTACTTC. Translation: CASSTALAEGYEQYF. The genes are TRBV19 and TRBJ2-7; 7 bases agree with TRBD2. In germline, CDR1 is LNHDA, CDR2 SQIVND (reference sequence). V lost 4 bases to trimming and J lost 4 bases; unmatched junction nucleotides: 10. The CDR3 runs to 15 residues.

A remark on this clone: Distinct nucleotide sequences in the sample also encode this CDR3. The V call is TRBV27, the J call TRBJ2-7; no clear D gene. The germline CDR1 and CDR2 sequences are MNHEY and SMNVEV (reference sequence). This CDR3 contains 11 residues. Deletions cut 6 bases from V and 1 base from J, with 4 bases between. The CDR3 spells CASRGSYEQYF. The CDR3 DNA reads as TGTGCCAGCAGGGGTTCCTACGAGCAGTACTTC.

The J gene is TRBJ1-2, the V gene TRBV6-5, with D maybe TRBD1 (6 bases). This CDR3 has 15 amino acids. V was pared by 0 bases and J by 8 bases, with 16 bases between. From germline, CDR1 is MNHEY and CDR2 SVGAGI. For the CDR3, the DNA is TGTGCCAGCAGTTACTCAGGTGGGGGGCGTGACGGCTACACCTTC. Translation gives CASSYSGGGRDGYTF.

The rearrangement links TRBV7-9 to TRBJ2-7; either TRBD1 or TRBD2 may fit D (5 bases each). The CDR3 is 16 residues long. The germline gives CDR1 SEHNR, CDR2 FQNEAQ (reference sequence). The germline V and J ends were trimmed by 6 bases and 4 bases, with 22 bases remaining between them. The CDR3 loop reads CASSSPKGVARYEQYF. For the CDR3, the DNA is TGTGCCAGCAGTTCACCTAAAGGGGTAGCGAGGTACGAGCAGTACTTC. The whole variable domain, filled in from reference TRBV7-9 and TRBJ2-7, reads DTGVSQNPRHKITKRGQNVTFRCDPISEHNRLYWYRQTLGQGPEFLTYFQNEAQLEKSRLLSDRFSAERPKGSFSTLEIQRTEQGDSAMYLCASSSPKGVARYEQYFGPGTRLTVT.

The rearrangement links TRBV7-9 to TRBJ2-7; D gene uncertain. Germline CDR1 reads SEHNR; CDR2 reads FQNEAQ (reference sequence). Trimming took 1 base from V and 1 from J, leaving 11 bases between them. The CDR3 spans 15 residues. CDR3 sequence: CASSLDLTPSYEQYF. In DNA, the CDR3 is TGTGCCAGCAGCTTAGATCTAACGCCGTCCTACGAGCAGTACTTC.

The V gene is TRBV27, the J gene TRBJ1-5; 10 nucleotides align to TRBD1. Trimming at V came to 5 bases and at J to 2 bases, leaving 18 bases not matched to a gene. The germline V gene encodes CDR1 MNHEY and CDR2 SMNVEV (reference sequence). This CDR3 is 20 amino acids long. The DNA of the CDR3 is TGTGCCAGCAGTCATCACCCTGGGACAGGGGAATTCGGTGGCAATCAGCCCCAGCATTTT. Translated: CASSHHPGTGEFGGNQPQHF.

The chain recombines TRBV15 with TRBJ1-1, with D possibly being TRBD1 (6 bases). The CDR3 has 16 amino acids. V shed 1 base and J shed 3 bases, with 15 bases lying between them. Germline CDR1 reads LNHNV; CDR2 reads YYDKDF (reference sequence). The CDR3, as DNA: TGTGCCACCAGCAGAGGCTTTTGGGGGCAGGACACTGAAGCTTTCTTT. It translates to CATSRGFWGQDTEAFF.

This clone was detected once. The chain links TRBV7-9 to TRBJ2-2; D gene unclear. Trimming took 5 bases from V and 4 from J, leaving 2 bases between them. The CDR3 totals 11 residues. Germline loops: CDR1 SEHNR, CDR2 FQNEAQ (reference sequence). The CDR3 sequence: CASSITGELFF. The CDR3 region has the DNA TGTGCCAGCAGCATCACCGGGGAGCTGTTTTTT.

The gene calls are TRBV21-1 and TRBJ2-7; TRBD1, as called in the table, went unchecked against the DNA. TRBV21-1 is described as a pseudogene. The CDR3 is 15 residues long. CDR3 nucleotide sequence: TGTGCCAGCAGCAAAGACCGGCAGGGGGCGTACGAGCAGTACTTC. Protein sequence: CASSKDRQGAYEQYF.